This paragraph reports one T cell receptor beta chain. Its antigen remains unknown. These data originate in a study of T cell responses to AZD1222 COVID-19 vaccine. Study findings and constraints: Most donors were white British and more were female, and clonal diversity was possibly underestimated.

V lost 3 bases, J lost 5 bases, and 19 bases stayed unmatched. The CDR3 is made up of 17 amino acids. Germline assignment: CDR1 DFQATT and CDR2 SNEGSKA (reference sequence). TCRdb keeps only in-frame clones here, not all; method: immunoSEQ multiplex PCR. The sample has approximately 150,000 clones, more than 70% seen once; the top ten hold 2.2%. J is TRBJ2-7 and V is TRBV20-1; TRBD2 matches at 7 bases. The sample consisted of peripheral blood, taken on day 0 of AZD1222 vaccination. The TCR sequence derives from an adult in good health. The CDR3 coding sequence is TGCAGTGCTAGTACCAACGCGGGAGCCTTGGTTCGGGACGAGCAGTACTTC. Translated: CSASTNAGALVRDEQYF.